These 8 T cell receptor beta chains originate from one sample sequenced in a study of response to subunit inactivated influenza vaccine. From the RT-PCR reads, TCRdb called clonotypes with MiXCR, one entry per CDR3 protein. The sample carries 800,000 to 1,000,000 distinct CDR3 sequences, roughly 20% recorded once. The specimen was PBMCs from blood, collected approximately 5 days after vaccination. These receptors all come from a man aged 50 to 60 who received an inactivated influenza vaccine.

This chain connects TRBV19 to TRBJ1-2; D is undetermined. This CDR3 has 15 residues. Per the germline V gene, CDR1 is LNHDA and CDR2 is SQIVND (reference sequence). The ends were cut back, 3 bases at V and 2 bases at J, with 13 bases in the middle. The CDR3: CASSIIDKQNYGYTF. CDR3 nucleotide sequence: TGTGCCAGTAGTATTATAGACAAGCAGAACTATGGCTACACCTTC.

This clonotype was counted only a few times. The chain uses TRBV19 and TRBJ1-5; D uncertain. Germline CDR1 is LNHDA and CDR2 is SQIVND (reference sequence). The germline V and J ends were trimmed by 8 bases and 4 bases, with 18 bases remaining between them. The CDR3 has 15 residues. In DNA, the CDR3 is TGTGCCAGTCGGCTTCGGGTCTTTCGTAATCAGCCCCAGCATTTT. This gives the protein CASRLRVFRNQPQHF.

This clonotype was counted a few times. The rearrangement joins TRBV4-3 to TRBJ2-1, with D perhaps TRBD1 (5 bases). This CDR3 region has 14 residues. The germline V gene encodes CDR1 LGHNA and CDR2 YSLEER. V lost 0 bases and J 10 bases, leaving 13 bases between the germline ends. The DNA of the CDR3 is TGCGCCAGCAGCCAAGACGACCAGGGATGGGAGCAGTTCTTC. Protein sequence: CASSQDDQGWEQFF.

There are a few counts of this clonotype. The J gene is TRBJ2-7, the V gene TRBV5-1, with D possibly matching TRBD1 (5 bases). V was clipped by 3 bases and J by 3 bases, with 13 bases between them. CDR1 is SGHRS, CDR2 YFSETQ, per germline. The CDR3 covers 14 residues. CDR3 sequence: CASSYTDSYYEQYF. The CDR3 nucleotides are TGCGCCAGCAGCTATACCGACAGTTACTACGAGCAGTACTTC. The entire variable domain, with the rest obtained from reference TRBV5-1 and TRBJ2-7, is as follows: KAGVTQTPRYLIKTRGQQVTLSCSPISGHRSVSWYQQTPGQGLQFLFEYFSETQRNKGNFPGRFSGRQFSNSRSEMNVSTLELGDSALYLCASSYTDSYYEQYFGPGTRLTVT.

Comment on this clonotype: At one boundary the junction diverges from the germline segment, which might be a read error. CDR3: CASRLENANEKLFF. CDR3 nucleotides: TGCGCCAGCAGGTTGGAGAATGCTAATGAAAAACTGTTTTTT. The chain carries TRBV5-1 and TRBJ1-4; D call uncertain. Germline V lookup: CDR1 SGHRS, CDR2 YFSETQ. This CDR3 spans 14 amino acids.

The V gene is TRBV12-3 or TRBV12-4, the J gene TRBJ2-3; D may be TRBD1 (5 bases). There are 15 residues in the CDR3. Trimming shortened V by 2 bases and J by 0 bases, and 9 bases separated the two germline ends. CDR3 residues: CASSLTGYSTDTQYF. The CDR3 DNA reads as TGTGCCAGCAGTTTAACAGGATATAGCACAGATACGCAGTATTTT.

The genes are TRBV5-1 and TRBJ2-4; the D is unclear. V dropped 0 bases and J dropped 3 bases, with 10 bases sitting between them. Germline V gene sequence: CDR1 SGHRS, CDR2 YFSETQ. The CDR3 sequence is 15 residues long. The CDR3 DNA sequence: TGCGCCAGCAGCTTGGCCACTAACGACAAAAACATTCAGTACTTC. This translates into CASSLATNDKNIQYF.

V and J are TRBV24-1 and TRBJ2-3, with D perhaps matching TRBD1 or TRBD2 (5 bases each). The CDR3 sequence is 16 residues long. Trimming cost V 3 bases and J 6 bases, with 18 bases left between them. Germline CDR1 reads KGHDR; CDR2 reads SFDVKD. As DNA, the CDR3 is TGTGCCACCAGTGATACCCCGGGACGCCAAGCGGATACGCAGTATTTT. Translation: CATSDTPGRQADTQYF.